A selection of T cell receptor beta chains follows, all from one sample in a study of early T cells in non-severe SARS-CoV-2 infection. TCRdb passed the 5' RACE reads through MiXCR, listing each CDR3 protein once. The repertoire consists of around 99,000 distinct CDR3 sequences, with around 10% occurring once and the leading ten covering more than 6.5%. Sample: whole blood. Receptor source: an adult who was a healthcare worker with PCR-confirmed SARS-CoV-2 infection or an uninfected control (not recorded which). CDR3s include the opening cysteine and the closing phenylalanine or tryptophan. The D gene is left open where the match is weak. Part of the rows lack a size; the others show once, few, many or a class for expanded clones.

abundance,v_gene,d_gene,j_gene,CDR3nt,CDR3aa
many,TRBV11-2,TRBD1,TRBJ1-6,TGTGCCAGCAGCCCTGGACAGGGCGGGAGCTCCTATAATTCACCCCTCCACTTT,CASSPGQGGSSYNSPLHF
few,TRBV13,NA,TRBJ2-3,TGTGCCAGCAGCTCCCGGAGAGATACGCAGTATTTT,CASSSRRDTQYF
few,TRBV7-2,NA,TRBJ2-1,TGTGCCAGCAGCTTAGGCTTCTACAATGAGCAGTTCTTC,CASSLGFYNEQFF
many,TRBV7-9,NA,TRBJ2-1,TGTGCCAGCAGCTTTCTAGCCTCCTACAATGAGCAGTTCTTC,CASSFLASYNEQFF
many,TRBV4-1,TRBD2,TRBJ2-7,TGCGCCAGCAGCCAAGGACTAGCGGACTTAGAGCAGTACTTC,CASSQGLADLEQYF
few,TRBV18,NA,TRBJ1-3,TGTGCCAGCTCACCAGGCGAGCACTCTGGAAACACCATATATTTT,CASSPGEHSGNTIYF
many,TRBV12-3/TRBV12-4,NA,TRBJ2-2,TGTGCCAGCAGTTTTAGCCCCGGGGAGCTGTTTTTT,CASSFSPGELFF
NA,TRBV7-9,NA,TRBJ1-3,TGTGCCAGCAGCCTGGCTAAGGTTCCTGGAAACACCATATATTTT,CASSLAKVPGNTIYF
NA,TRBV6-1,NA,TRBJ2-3,TGTGCCAGCGTCAACCGGGACCACACAGATACGCAGTATTTT,CASVNRDHTDTQYF
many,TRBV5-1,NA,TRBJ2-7,TGCGCCACCGCTCCTTCTTCCCCCTACGAGCAGTACTTC,CATAPSSPYEQYF
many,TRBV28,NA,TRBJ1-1,TGTGCCAGCAGTTTATCGGGGAGGACTGAAGCTTTCTTT,CASSLSGRTEAFF
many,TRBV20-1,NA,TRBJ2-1,TGCAGTGCTAGTCAGGGGTTCTCCTACAATGAGCAGTTCTTC,CSASQGFSYNEQFF
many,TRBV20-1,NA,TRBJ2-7,TGCAGTGCCCCTATCCGGGACGTATCCTACGAGCAGTACTTC,CSAPIRDVSYEQYF
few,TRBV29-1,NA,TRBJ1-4,TGCAGCGTTGGGCTTGCAGGGGCGGAAAAACTGTTTTTT,CSVGLAGAEKLFF
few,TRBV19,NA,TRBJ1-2,TGTGCCAGTAGTATTCCTCAGGCTGGAGGCTACACCTTC,CASSIPQAGGYTF
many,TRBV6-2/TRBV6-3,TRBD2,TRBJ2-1,TGTGCCAGCAGTTACCGGCTAGCGGGAGTCGCGTCCTACAATGAGCAGTTCTTC,CASSYRLAGVASYNEQFF
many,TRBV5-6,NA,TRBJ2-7,TGTGCCAGCAGCTTGGCGGGACGGAGGGCCTACGAGCAGTACTTC,CASSLAGRRAYEQYF
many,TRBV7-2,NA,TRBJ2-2,TGTGCCAGCAGCTTAGCGCACAACACCGGGGAGCTGTTTTTT,CASSLAHNTGELFF
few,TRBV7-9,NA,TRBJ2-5,TGTGCCAGCAGCTTCTCGGATCGCGAGACCCAGTACTTC,CASSFSDRETQYF
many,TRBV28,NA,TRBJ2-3,TGTGCCAGCGAGCGTATCGGGGGGCCAGGAGATACGCAGTATTTT,CASERIGGPGDTQYF
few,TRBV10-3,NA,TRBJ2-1,TGTGCCATCAGTGTTGTGACTAGAAGGAACAATGAGCAGTTCTTC,CAISVVTRRNNEQFF
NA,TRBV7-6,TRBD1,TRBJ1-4,TGTGCCAGCAGTTCTTCCGGGACAGATTTACTGTTTTTT,CASSSSGTDLLFF
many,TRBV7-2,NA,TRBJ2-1,TGTGCCAGCAGCTGGGGACGGCGGGCCTCCTCCTACAATGAGCAGTTCTTC,CASSWGRRASSYNEQFF
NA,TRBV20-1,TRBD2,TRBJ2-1,TGCAGTGCATCGAGATGGGGGACTAGCGGGAATGTTCATGAGCAGTTCTTC,CSASRWGTSGNVHEQFF
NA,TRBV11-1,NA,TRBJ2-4,TGTGCCAGCAGCCCGTTTGGGGGGGCTCGCAGGGCGAACATTCGGTACTTC,CASSPFGGARRANIRYF
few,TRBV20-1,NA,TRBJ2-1,TGCAGTGCCTCAAAGGAGCTCTCGAACCGGTTCTTC,CSASKELSNRFF
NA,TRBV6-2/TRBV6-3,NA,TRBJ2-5,TGTGCCAGCAGTTACCGCCGGGAGGGGGCGAAGGAGACCCAGTACTTC,CASSYRREGAKETQYF
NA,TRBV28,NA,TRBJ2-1,TGTGCCAGCAGTCTCCGGGACGTTCGGACAAATGAGCAGTTCTTC,CASSLRDVRTNEQFF
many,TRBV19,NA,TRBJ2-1,TGTGCCAGTAAAGGATCCAGGGAGGTCGATGAGCAGTTCTTC,CASKGSREVDEQFF
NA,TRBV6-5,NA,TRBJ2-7,TGTGCCACTCACAGACCCAGCTCCTACGAGCAGTACTTC,CATHRPSSYEQYF
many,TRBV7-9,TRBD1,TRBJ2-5,TGTGCCAGCAGCCTAGTAGAGGGGACAGGGAAAGAGACCCAGTACTTC,CASSLVEGTGKETQYF
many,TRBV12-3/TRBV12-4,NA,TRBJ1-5,TGTGCCAGCAGTTTAGGTCCACAGCCCCAGCATTTT,CASSLGPQPQHF
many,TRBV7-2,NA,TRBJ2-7,TGTGCCAGCGGAAAACAGGGGAGGTCCTACGAGCAGTACTTC,CASGKQGRSYEQYF
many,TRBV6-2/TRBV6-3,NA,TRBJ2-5,TGTGCCAGCAAGAAGCGTGAGCCGGAGACCCAGTACTTC,CASKKREPETQYF
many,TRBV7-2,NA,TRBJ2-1,TGTGCCAGCAGCCCAACCAGGGGTTACAATGAGCAGTTCTTC,CASSPTRGYNEQFF
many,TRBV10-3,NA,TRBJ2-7,TGTGCCATCAGTGAGTATGTTCGGGAATTCTCCTACGAGCAGTACTTC,CAISEYVREFSYEQYF
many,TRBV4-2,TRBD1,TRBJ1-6,TGTGCCAGCAGCCAAGATCGACAGGGGAGGAATTCACCCCTCCACTTT,CASSQDRQGRNSPLHF
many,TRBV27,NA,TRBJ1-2,TGTGCCCCCTACGAAAAACCCGCTTCTTTCACCTTC,CAPYEKPASFTF
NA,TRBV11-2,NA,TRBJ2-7,TGTGCCAGCAGCTCCTTAACTAGCCACGAGCAGTACTTC,CASSSLTSHEQYF
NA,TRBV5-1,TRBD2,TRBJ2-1,TGCGCCAGCAGCTTGGGGACTAGCTGGAATGAGCAGTTCTTC,CASSLGTSWNEQFF
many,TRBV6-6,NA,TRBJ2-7,TGTGCCAGCAGTTTGGACCTGGCCGAGCAGTACTTC,CASSLDLAEQYF
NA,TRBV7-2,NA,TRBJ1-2,TGTGCCAGCAGCCTTGACCGAGTCTATGGCTACACCTTC,CASSLDRVYGYTF
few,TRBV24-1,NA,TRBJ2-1,TGTGCCACCAGTGATTTGGACTACAATGAGCAGTTCTTC,CATSDLDYNEQFF
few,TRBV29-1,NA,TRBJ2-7,TGCAGCGTTGAAGTTTGGCGCGAGCAGTACTTC,CSVEVWREQYF
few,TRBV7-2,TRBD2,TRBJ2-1,TGTGCCAGCAGCCGAAGCGGGAGGGCGGTAAATGAGCAGTTCTTC,CASSRSGRAVNEQFF
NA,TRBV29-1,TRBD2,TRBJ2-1,TGCAGCGTTGAAGCCCCACGGTGGCTAGCGGGGAAAAATGAGCAGTTCTTC,CSVEAPRWLAGKNEQFF
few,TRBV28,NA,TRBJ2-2,TGTGCCAGCGCACAGGGTGGGATGAACACCGGGGAGCTGTTTTTT,CASAQGGMNTGELFF
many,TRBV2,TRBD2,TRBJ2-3,TGTGCCAGCAGAACCACTAGCGGGAGATTGGATACGCAGTATTTT,CASRTTSGRLDTQYF
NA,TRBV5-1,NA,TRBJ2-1,TGCGCCAGCAGCTCAACAGGGTCCTACAATGAGCAGTTCTTC,CASSSTGSYNEQFF
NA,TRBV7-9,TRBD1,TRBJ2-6,TGTGCCAGCAGCCGTGGGACAGCTGGGGCCAACGTCCTGACTTTC,CASSRGTAGANVLTF
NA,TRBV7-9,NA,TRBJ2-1,TGTGCCAGCAGCTCAATCAATGAGCAGTTCTTC,CASSSINEQFF